A single sample gave rise to the 21 T cell receptor beta chains below, sequenced in a study of cytomegalovirus exposure and HLA in healthy donors. PCR involved 60 Vbeta and 13 Jbeta primers. Repertoires were generated with immunoSEQ multiplex PCR, while TCRdb's copy carries only in-frame clones and drops some. The sample's table shows about 55,000 clones. The material sequenced was PBMCs. These receptors all come from a man aged 45-65 years in good health and CMV-seropositive.

The rearrangement joins TRBV29-1 to TRBJ1-1; 7 positions agree with TRBD1. Germline CDR1 and CDR2: SQVTM and ANQGSEA. The CDR3 loop spans 14 amino acids. V shed 1 base and J 4 bases; nucleotides not matched to a gene: 6. The CDR3 is CSVEAATGATEAFF. CDR3 DNA: TGCAGCGTTGAAGCAGCCACAGGGGCCACTGAAGCTTTCTTT.

CDR3 in amino acids: CASSSRISYEQYF. As DNA, the CDR3 is TGTGCCAGCAGTTCTAGGATATCCTACGAGCAGTACTTC. The V call is TRBV6-6, the J call TRBJ2-7; D is unresolved. Germline CDR1 and CDR2: MNHNY and SVGAGI (reference sequence). Trimming removed 4 bases at V and 1 base at J, with 8 bases between. The CDR3 is 13 amino acids.

On this clone itself: The junction and the germline gene differ at one end; a read error may be behind it. This chain connects TRBV4-3 to TRBJ2-3; D remains unclear. The CDR3 loop spans 14 amino acids. CDR1 is LGHNA and CDR2 is YSLEER in the germline V gene. The CDR3 DNA follows: TGCGCCAGCAGCCAAGATGTGGGCACAGATAAGCAGTATTTT. Protein sequence: CASSQDVGTDKQYF.

The chain has TRBV7-8 and TRBJ2-7; a weak D match, TRBD1 (6 bases). V lost 1 base and J lost 4, with 11 bases in between. The CDR3 loop spans 14 amino acids. CDR1 and CDR2 from the germline V gene are SGHVS and FQNEAQ. CDR3 coding DNA: TGTGCCAGCAGCTTAGGGACAGCAGTATACGAGCAGTACTTC. This encodes CASSLGTAVYEQYF.

The chain recombines TRBV19 with TRBJ2-1; 11 bases are a match to TRBD2. The CDR3 is 15 amino acids. Germline V gene lookup returns CDR1 LNHDA and CDR2 SQIVND (reference sequence). Trimming removed 2 bases from V and 10 bases from J; junction bases left unmatched: 7. CDR3 loop: CASSIRELAGVEQFF. The CDR3 nucleotides are TGTGCCAGTAGTATACGAGAACTAGCGGGGGTGGAGCAGTTCTTC.

The genes are TRBV19 and TRBJ1-6; 8 bases are shared with TRBD1. This CDR3 spans 16 amino acids. V lost 3 bases and J lost 7; bases outside the gene matches: 8. Germline assignment: CDR1 LNHDA and CDR2 SQIVND (reference sequence). The CDR3 region is CASSMGDRLLNSPLHF. CDR3 bases: TGTGCCAGTAGTATGGGGGACAGGCTTTTAAATTCACCCCTCCACTTT.

This chain's CDR3 is CASSYYPATGFDEQFF. CDR3 bases: TGTGCCAGCAGTTACTATCCCGCAACAGGGTTCGATGAGCAGTTCTTC. The chain uses TRBV6-5 and TRBJ2-1, with D possibly being TRBD1 (6 bases). Trimming left V 1 base short and J 8 bases short, with 18 bases between. Germline V gene sequence: CDR1 MNHEY, CDR2 SVGAGI. The CDR3 consists of 16 residues.

The gene calls are TRBV4-2 and TRBJ1-2; 9 nucleotides agree with TRBD1. Germline loops: CDR1 LGHNA, CDR2 YNFKEQ. The junction had 14 bases not matched to a gene; V was cut back by 2 bases and J by 4 bases. The CDR3 extends over 18 amino acids. CDR3 sequence reads: CASSQFQAGTGKGYGYTF. Written as DNA, the CDR3 is TGTGCCAGCAGCCAATTTCAAGCGGGGACAGGGAAGGGCTATGGCTACACCTTC.

The chain carries TRBV7-9 and TRBJ2-7; TRBD1 matches at 8 bases. Germline V gene lookup returns CDR1 SEHNR and CDR2 FQNEAQ (reference sequence). The junction had 10 bases not matched to a gene; V was cut back by 4 bases and J by 5 bases. CDR3 length: 15 amino acids. CDR3 protein: CASSSDRGWPHEQYF. CDR3 coding DNA: TGTGCCAGCAGCTCAGACAGGGGCTGGCCGCACGAGCAGTACTTC.

The V call is TRBV7-2, the J call TRBJ2-1; a weak D match, TRBD2 (6 bases). CDR3 length: 15 amino acids. The V end was cut by 1 base, the J end by 6 bases, with 13 bases between. Germline V gene lookup returns CDR1 SGHTA and CDR2 FQGNSA. CDR3 in amino acids: CASSLGAGLSNEQFF. DNA of the CDR3: TGTGCCAGCAGCTTAGGGGCGGGGCTTAGCAATGAGCAGTTCTTC.

The V gene is TRBV4-3, the J gene TRBJ1-5; D not certain. CDR1 is LGHNA, CDR2 YSLEER, per germline. The CDR3 totals 18 residues. V lost 0 bases to trimming and J lost 0 bases, with 15 bases between them. CDR3 amino acids: CASSQDLGVFYSNQPQHF. CDR3 DNA: TGCGCCAGCAGCCAAGATCTCGGGGTCTTCTATAGCAATCAGCCCCAGCATTTT.

V is TRBV9 and J is TRBJ1-1, with no clear D. Deletions cut 0 bases from V and 1 base from J, with 10 bases between. CDR3 length equals 15 residues. CDR1 is SGDLS and CDR2 is YYNGEE in the germline V gene. CDR3 bases: TGTGCCAGCAGCGTAGGATCAGGATCGAACACTGAAGCTTTCTTT. It translates to CASSVGSGSNTEAFF.

The rearrangement joins TRBV6-5 to TRBJ2-7; 14 nucleotides match TRBD2. Trimming took 3 bases from V and 4 from J; bases not matched to a gene: 5. Germline V gene data show CDR1 as MNHEY and CDR2 as SVGAGI. The CDR3 is made up of 16 amino acids. The CDR3 spells CASSYGTSGSRYEQYF. In nucleotides, the CDR3 is TGTGCCAGCAGTTATGGGACTAGCGGGAGTAGGTACGAGCAGTACTTC.

For the CDR3, the DNA is TGTGCCAGCAGTTTAAGTAGGGGTCCTCAGCCCCAGCATTTT. Its translation: CASSLSRGPQPQHF. The chain combines TRBV28 with TRBJ1-5, with a possible D match to TRBD1 (5 bases). Looked up from germline, CDR1 is MDHEN and CDR2 is SYDVKM. This CDR3 region has 14 residues. The ends were cut back, 2 bases at V and 6 bases at J, with 11 bases in the middle. The full variable domain, rest sourced from reference TRBV28 and TRBJ1-5, is DVKVTQSSRYLVKRTGEKVFLECVQDMDHENMFWYRQDPGLGLRLIYFSYDVKMKEKGDIPEGYSVSREKKERFSLILESASTNQTSMYLCASSLSRGPQPQHFGDGTRLSIL.

The rearrangement uses TRBV7-6 and TRBJ1-4; TRBD1 might be the D (6 bases). CDR3 length: 15 residues. Trimming took off 5 bases at V and 8 bases at J, with 18 bases between the two ends. Germline CDR1 and CDR2: SGHVS and FNYEAQ. CDR3 in amino acids: CASSSLGGAREKLFF. The CDR3 DNA reads as TGTGCCAGCAGCAGCCTAGGGGGGGCGAGGGAAAAACTGTTTTTT.

The V gene is TRBV5-1, the J gene TRBJ1-3; 9 bases map to TRBD1. The V gene's germline CDR1 is SGHRS and CDR2 YFSETQ. This CDR3 region has 18 residues. Trimming removed 0 bases from V and 0 bases from J; junction bases left unmatched: 7. CDR3 bases: TGCGCCAGCAGCTTGGCCCCGGGGACAGGGAGCTCTGGAAACACCATATATTTT. Translated: CASSLAPGTGSSGNTIYF.

V gene TRBV4-1 combines with J gene TRBJ1-3; D call uncertain. Germline CDR1 reads MGHRA; CDR2 reads YSYEKL. Trimming took 0 bases from V and 0 from J, leaving 3 bases between them. This CDR3 is built from 14 residues. CDR3: CASSQDSSGNTIYF. The CDR3 bases are TGCGCCAGCAGCCAAGACAGCTCTGGAAACACCATATATTTT.

This chain connects TRBV9 to TRBJ1-1, with D uncertain. This CDR3 spans 13 amino acids. CDR1 and CDR2 from the germline V gene are SGDLS and YYNGEE. The V gene lost 1 base and the J gene lost 5 bases, with 9 bases spanning the gap. The CDR3 region is CASSVQRTTEAFF. The CDR3 DNA follows: TGTGCCAGCAGCGTACAACGAACAACTGAAGCTTTCTTT. The full variable domain, rest sourced from reference TRBV9 and TRBJ1-1, is DSGVTQTPKHLITATGQRVTLRCSPRSGDLSVYWYQQSLDQGLQFLIQYYNGEERAKGNILERFSAQQFPDLHSELNLSSLELGDSALYFCASSVQRTTEAFFGQGTRLTVV.

V gene TRBV7-2 combines with J gene TRBJ2-3; a weak D match, TRBD1 (7 bases). Germline CDR1 and CDR2: SGHTA and FQGNSA. The V and J ends lost 5 bases and 0 bases respectively, with 24 bases between them. The CDR3 sequence is 19 residues long. Here the CDR3 reads CASSPGGSGRAFSTDTQYF. The CDR3 DNA reads TGTGCCAGCAGCCCAGGGGGTAGCGGTCGAGCATTTAGCACAGATACGCAGTATTTT.

The CDR3 region is CASWGVNYGYTF. The CDR3 bases are TGTGCCAGTTGGGGGGTTAACTATGGCTACACCTTC. The J gene is TRBJ1-2, the V gene TRBV5-4, with D possibly being TRBD1 (5 bases). V was shortened by 8 bases and J by 1 base, with 9 bases between the two germline ends. CDR3 length: 12 amino acids. Germline CDR1 SGHNT, CDR2 YYREEE (reference sequence).

The chain recombines TRBV30 with TRBJ2-2; TRBD2 matches 13 bases. This CDR3 is built from 16 residues. Germline lookup yields CDR1 GTSNPN and CDR2 SVGIG (reference sequence). J lost 6 bases, V lost 1 base, and 5 bases had no gene match. CDR3 loop: CAWSDILAGGPGELFF. DNA for the CDR3: TGTGCCTGGAGTGATATACTAGCGGGAGGGCCCGGGGAGCTGTTTTTT.